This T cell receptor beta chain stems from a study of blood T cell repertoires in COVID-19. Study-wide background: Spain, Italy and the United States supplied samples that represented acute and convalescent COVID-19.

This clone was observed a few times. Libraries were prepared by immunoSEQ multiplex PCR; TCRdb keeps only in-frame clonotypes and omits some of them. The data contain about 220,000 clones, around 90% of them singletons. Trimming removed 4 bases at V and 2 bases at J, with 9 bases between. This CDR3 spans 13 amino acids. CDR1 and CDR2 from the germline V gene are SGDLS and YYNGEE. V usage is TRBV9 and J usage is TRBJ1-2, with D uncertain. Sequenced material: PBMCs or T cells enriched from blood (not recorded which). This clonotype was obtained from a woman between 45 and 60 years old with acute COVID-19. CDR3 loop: CASSPTSNYGYTF. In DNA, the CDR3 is TGTGCCAGCAGCCCCACTTCGAACTATGGCTACACCTTC.